The 12 T cell receptor beta chains listed next were all sequenced from one sample in a study of cytomegalovirus exposure and HLA in healthy donors. The study ran its PCR with 60 Vbeta and 13 Jbeta primers. Assay: immunoSEQ multiplex PCR; the TCRdb copy retains only in-frame clones and omits some. The sample table sets out tens of thousands of clones. Sample: PBMCs. These receptors were obtained from a male donor in good health and CMV-seronegative.

V usage is TRBV7-9 and J usage is TRBJ2-1; 8 bases are shared with TRBD2. Trimming at V came to 2 bases and at J to 8 bases, leaving 11 bases not matched to a gene. The CDR3 is 16 amino acids. Germline loops: CDR1 SEHNR, CDR2 FQNEAQ (reference sequence). The CDR3 DNA sequence: TGTGCCAGCAGCTTATCCGTGGGACTAGGCCACGATGAGCAGTTCTTC. As protein: CASSLSVGLGHDEQFF.

This rearrangement joins TRBV19 to TRBJ1-2; TRBD1 aligns across 7 bases. Per germline, CDR1 LNHDA and CDR2 SQIVND (reference sequence). The CDR3 runs to 14 residues. The trim removed 6 bases at V and 5 bases at J, leaving 9 bases unmatched. The CDR3 reads CASRTAGTDYGYTF. The DNA of the CDR3 is TGTGCCAGTAGGACCGCCGGGACAGATTATGGCTACACCTTC. The entire variable domain, with the rest obtained from reference TRBV19 and TRBJ1-2, is as follows: DGGITQSPKYLFRKEGQNVTLSCEQNLNHDAMYWYRQDPGQGLRLIYYSQIVNDFQKGDIAEGYSVSREKKESFPLTVTSAQKNPTAFYLCASRTAGTDYGYTFGSGTRLTVV.

This chain uses TRBV30 with TRBJ1-2; possible D gene TRBD1, 5 bases. The CDR3 consists of 14 residues. Trimming cost V 3 bases and J 3 bases, with 14 bases left between them. CDR1 and CDR2 (germline): GTSNPN, SVGIG (reference sequence). The CDR3 sequence: CAWRKNPGYYGYTF. In DNA, the CDR3 is TGTGCCTGGAGAAAAAACCCAGGGTACTATGGCTACACCTTC.

The J gene is TRBJ2-3, the V gene TRBV7-3, with D tentatively TRBD2 (5 bases). The V gene lost 2 bases and the J gene lost 4 bases, with 7 bases spanning the gap. The CDR3 sequence is 13 residues long. CDR1 and CDR2 from the germline V gene are SGHTA and FQGTGA. CDR3 residues: CASSLRGADTQYF. CDR3 in DNA: TGTGCCAGCAGCTTACGGGGAGCAGATACGCAGTATTTT.

The chain carries TRBV4-1 and TRBJ1-5, with TRBD1 matching over 7 bases. The trim removed 2 bases at V and 7 bases at J, leaving 5 bases unmatched. Germline V gives CDR1 MGHRA, CDR2 YSYEKL. The CDR3 contains 14 residues. This CDR3 is CASSQRQGTQPQHF. The CDR3 DNA follows: TGCGCCAGCAGCCAACGACAGGGAACCCAGCCCCAGCATTTT.

The rearrangement joins TRBV6-6 to TRBJ1-5; 11 nucleotides align to TRBD1. The CDR3 is made up of 14 amino acids. V dropped 7 bases and J dropped 6; count of bases not matched to a gene: 5. The germline V gene has CDR1 MNHNY and CDR2 SVGAGI (reference sequence). DNA for the CDR3: TGTGCCAGCATCCGGACAGGGGGCCCTCAGCCCCAGCATTTT. It specifies CASIRTGGPQPQHF.

This chain connects TRBV6-5 to TRBJ1-2; a possible D gene is TRBD1 (6 bases). Germline V CDR1 and CDR2: MNHEY, SVGAGI. CDR3 length: 16 amino acids. The ends were cut back, 2 bases at V and 4 bases at J, with 17 bases in the middle. DNA for the CDR3: TGTGCCAGCAGTTACCGGGGGGCTATCGCTGGCTATGGCTACACCTTC. This sequence encodes CASSYRGAIAGYGYTF.

The chain recombines TRBV11-2 with TRBJ2-1; 9 bases line up with TRBD1. Germline lookup yields CDR1 SGHAT and CDR2 FQNNGV. CDR3 length: 15 amino acids. With V trimmed by 5 bases and J by 3 bases, 5 bases remained unmatched. CDR3: CASSKQGADYNEQFF. The CDR3 region has the DNA TGTGCCAGCAGCAAACAGGGGGCTGACTACAATGAGCAGTTCTTC. Combining the CDR3 with reference TRBV11-2 and TRBJ2-1 gives the whole variable domain EAGVAQSPRYKIIEKRQSVAFWCNPISGHATLYWYQQILGQGPKLLIQFQNNGVVDDSQLPKDRFSAERLKGVDSTLKIQPAKLEDSAVYLCASSKQGADYNEQFFGPGTRLTVL.

The chain has TRBV4-1 and TRBJ1-1, with TRBD1 as a possible D gene (5 bases). The CDR3 loop spans 13 amino acids. V was trimmed by 8 bases and J by 4 bases, leaving 14 bases between them. CDR1 and CDR2 (germline): MGHRA, YSYEKL. The CDR3 region is CASGRGSGTEAFF. The CDR3 DNA sequence: TGCGCCAGCGGAAGGGGATCGGGCACTGAAGCTTTCTTT.

The genes are TRBV9 and TRBJ2-5; 14 bases match TRBD2. This CDR3 region has 15 residues. The germline CDR1 and CDR2 sequences are SGDLS and YYNGEE. V was pared by 3 bases and J by 7 bases, with 5 bases of the junction left unmatched. The CDR3 region is CASSAGTSGSGTQYF. In DNA, the CDR3 is TGTGCCAGCAGCGCCGGGACTAGCGGGAGCGGGACCCAGTACTTC.

V usage is TRBV7-2 and J usage is TRBJ2-3, with TRBD2 matching 9 bases. V lost 6 bases, J lost 5 bases, and 6 bases stayed unmatched. This CDR3 is 14 amino acids long. Germline V gene lookup returns CDR1 SGHTA and CDR2 FQGNSA. The CDR3 DNA follows: TGTGCCAGCAGAGACGCGGGAGGGGAAGATACGCAGTATTTT. This codes for CASRDAGGEDTQYF.

The chain's CDR3 is CASSQDGRGIEQFF. Written as DNA, the CDR3 is TGCGCCAGCAGCCAAGACGGCAGGGGGATTGAGCAGTTCTTC. The chain is built from TRBV4-1 and TRBJ2-1, with 7 bases matching TRBD1. CDR1 and CDR2 (germline): MGHRA, YSYEKL. The CDR3 has 14 amino acids. V shed 0 bases and J 9 bases; nucleotides not matched to a gene: 5.